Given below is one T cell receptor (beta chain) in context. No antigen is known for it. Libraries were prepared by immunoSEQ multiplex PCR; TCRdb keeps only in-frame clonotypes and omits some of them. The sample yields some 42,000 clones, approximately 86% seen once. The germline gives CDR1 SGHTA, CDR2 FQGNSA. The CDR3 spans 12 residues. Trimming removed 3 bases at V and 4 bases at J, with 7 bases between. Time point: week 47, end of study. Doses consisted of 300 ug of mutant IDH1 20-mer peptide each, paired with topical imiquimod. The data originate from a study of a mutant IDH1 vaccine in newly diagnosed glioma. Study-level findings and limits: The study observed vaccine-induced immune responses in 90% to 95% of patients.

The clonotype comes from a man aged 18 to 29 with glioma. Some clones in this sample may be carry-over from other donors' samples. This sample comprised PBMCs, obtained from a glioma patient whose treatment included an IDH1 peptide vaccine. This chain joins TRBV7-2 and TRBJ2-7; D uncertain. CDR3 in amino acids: CASSFWGYEQYF. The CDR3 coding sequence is TGTGCCAGCAGCTTCTGGGGATACGAGCAGTACTTC.